Shown below are 3 T cell receptor beta chains from a single sample sequenced in a study of blood T cell repertoires in COVID-19. Sequenced by immunoSEQ multiplex PCR; TCRdb stores in-frame clones only, minus some. The sample holds 97,000 or so clones, roughly 86% seen once. Sequenced: peripheral blood. These receptors came from a man aged 40-49 years with active or convalescent COVID-19.

The gene calls are TRBV4-3 and TRBJ1-2; 7 bases match TRBD1. Trimming at V came to 4 bases and at J to 2 bases, leaving 1 base not matched to a gene. This CDR3 spans 13 amino acids. Germline CDR1 reads LGHNA; CDR2 reads YSLEER. In DNA form, the CDR3 reads TGCGCCAGCAGCCCGGACAGGAACTATGGCTACACCTTC. Translated, it gives CASSPDRNYGYTF.

J is TRBJ1-2 and V is TRBV7-3; 10 positions match TRBD1. Germline V gene lookup returns CDR1 SGHTA and CDR2 FQGTGA. CDR3 length: 13 residues. The trim removed 6 bases at V and 6 bases at J, leaving 4 bases unmatched. This CDR3 reads CASSQTGGNGYTF. The DNA for the CDR3 is TGTGCCAGCAGTCAGACAGGGGGCAATGGCTACACCTTC.

The chain recombines TRBV11-2 with TRBJ2-1; 11 nucleotides line up with TRBD2. CDR3 length: 16 residues. V was clipped by 5 bases and J by 4 bases; unmatched bases: 7. CDR1 is SGHAT, CDR2 FQNNGV, per germline. The CDR3 here is CASSPRGTSGYNEQFF. The CDR3 DNA sequence: TGTGCCAGCAGCCCCAGGGGGACTAGCGGATACAATGAGCAGTTCTTC.